Listed here are 21 T cell receptor beta chains from one sample, sequenced in a study of OX40 agonist ivuxolimab in advanced cancers. Method: immunoSEQ multiplex PCR; TCRdb's copy keeps in-frame clones and lacks some. The table records over 25,000 clones, approximately 80% of them present only once. This specimen was CD4+ or CD8+ T cells sorted from blood, taken in a trial of the OX40 agonist ivuxolimab. Receptor source: an adult with an advanced solid tumor such as melanoma, head and neck, liver or kidney cancer.

This rearrangement joins TRBV9 to TRBJ2-7, with D hard to call. Looked up from germline, CDR1 is SGDLS and CDR2 is YYNGEE. V lost 4 bases and J lost 1, with 9 bases in between. The CDR3 is 13 amino acids. The CDR3: CASSPGPSYEQYF. The CDR3 DNA reads as TGTGCCAGCAGCCCCGGGCCATCCTACGAGCAGTACTTC.

J is TRBJ2-1 and V is TRBV6-1; 7 bases agree with TRBD1. This CDR3 comprises 14 residues. V lost 6 bases, J lost 8 bases, and 10 bases stayed unmatched. The germline V gene encodes CDR1 MNHNS and CDR2 SASEGT. This CDR3 reads CASREHRGLDEQFF. DNA for the CDR3: TGTGCCAGCAGAGAACACAGGGGTTTGGATGAGCAGTTCTTC.

The rearrangement uses TRBV7-8 and TRBJ2-1; a weak D match, TRBD1 (6 bases). V lost 2 bases and J 7 bases, leaving 33 bases between the germline ends. CDR1 and CDR2 (germline): SGHVS, FQNEAQ. This CDR3 spans 21 amino acids. The CDR3: CASSLRLGNREINLIRNEQFF. CDR3 nucleotides: TGTGCCAGCAGCTTAAGACTGGGGAACAGGGAGATTAATTTAATAAGGAATGAGCAGTTCTTC. The whole variable domain, filled in from reference TRBV7-8 and TRBJ2-1, reads GAGVSQSPRYKVAKRGQDVALRCDPISGHVSLFWYQQALGQGPEFLTYFQNEAQLDKSGLPSDRFFAERPEGSVSTLKIQRTQQEDSAVYLCASSLRLGNREINLIRNEQFFGPGTRLTVL.

The chain is built from TRBV6-1 and TRBJ1-3; D is unresolved. The germline V gene has CDR1 MNHNS and CDR2 SASEGT. The CDR3 covers 15 residues. Trimming removed 1 base at V and 0 bases at J, with 7 bases between. In DNA form, the CDR3 reads TGTGCCAGCAGTGAAGGCTTCAGCTCTGGAAACACCATATATTTT. This gives the protein CASSEGFSSGNTIYF.

The chain links TRBV28 to TRBJ1-1; D gene ambiguous. Germline-derived CDR1 and CDR2 are MDHEN and SYDVKM. The CDR3 is made up of 15 amino acids. V was shortened by 3 bases and J by 3 bases, with 14 bases between the two germline ends. The CDR3 nucleotides are TGTGCCAGCAGTTTCTACCTTGACCCGGACACTGAAGCTTTCTTT. Protein: CASSFYLDPDTEAFF.

V gene TRBV29-1 combines with J gene TRBJ2-7; D tentatively reads TRBD1 or TRBD2 (5 bases each). V was pared by 7 bases and J by 3 bases, with 22 bases between. Per germline, CDR1 SQVTM and CDR2 ANQGSEA. The CDR3 is 15 amino acids. CDR3 protein: CSANGAEERGYEQYF. CDR3 in DNA: TGCAGCGCCAATGGTGCGGAGGAGAGGGGCTACGAGCAGTACTTC.

This clone has only one observation. The chain joins TRBV9 to TRBJ2-7; D not resolved. Trimming pared 4 bases from V and 2 bases from J, leaving 13 bases between. Germline loops: CDR1 SGDLS, CDR2 YYNGEE. The CDR3 has 14 residues. The CDR3 here is CASSPSLDPYEQYF. CDR3 DNA sequence: TGTGCCAGCAGCCCCTCGCTAGACCCCTACGAGCAGTACTTC.

In DNA, the CDR3 is TGTGCCAGCAGCCAGACCTCCGGGACTAGCCGGGGGAATGAGCAGTTCTTC. Translated, it gives CASSQTSGTSRGNEQFF. The gene calls are TRBV4-2 and TRBJ2-1; 9 bases match TRBD2. CDR1 is LGHNA, CDR2 YNFKEQ, per germline. The CDR3 runs 17 residues. Losses at the gene ends were 3 bases for V and 7 bases for J; bases not matched to a gene: 13.

This clone was detected only once. This chain joins TRBV9 and TRBJ2-1, with a weak D call TRBD2 (7 bases). Trimming shortened V by 1 base and J by 7 bases, and 18 bases separated the two germline ends. CDR3 size: 16 residues. The germline gives CDR1 SGDLS, CDR2 YYNGEE. This CDR3 is CASSVPMKGGGNEQFF. The CDR3 bases are TGTGCCAGCAGCGTACCTATGAAGGGGGGAGGGAATGAGCAGTTCTTC.

The chain couples TRBV2 to TRBJ1-4, with 7 bases fitting TRBD1. The CDR3 length is 15 residues. J lost 1 base, V lost 3 bases, and 2 bases had no gene match. The germline V gene has CDR1 SNHLY and CDR2 FYNNEI. CDR3 DNA: TGTGCCAGCAGTGAGTACAGGGGAACTAATGAAAAACTGTTTTTT. This encodes CASSEYRGTNEKLFF.

The genes are TRBV7-9 and TRBJ2-3; perhaps TRBD1 as D (6 bases). Trimming stripped 5 bases from V and 2 bases from J, with 14 bases between. The CDR3 runs 15 residues. Looked up from germline, CDR1 is SEHNR and CDR2 is FQNEAQ (reference sequence). The CDR3 here is CASSPRTDSTDTQYF. The CDR3 nucleotides read TGTGCCAGCAGCCCTCGGACAGACTCCACAGATACGCAGTATTTT.

The rearrangement uses TRBV19 and TRBJ1-1; tentative D call: TRBD1 (5 bases). The CDR3 is 15 amino acids. Trimming removed 1 base at V and 1 base at J, with 10 bases between. Per germline, CDR1 LNHDA and CDR2 SQIVND (reference sequence). CDR3 coding DNA: TGTGCCAGTAGTATAGGGGGACTGGCGAACACTGAAGCTTTCTTT. Amino acids: CASSIGGLANTEAFF.

This sequence joins TRBV18 and TRBJ2-5, with TRBD1 as a possible D gene (6 bases). Germline-derived CDR1 and CDR2 are KGHSH and LQKENI. With 5 bases removed from V and 2 bases from J, the gap between germline ends came to 9 bases. The CDR3 sequence is 13 residues long. Here the CDR3 DNA reads TGTGCCAGCTCAAAGACAGGTCAAGAGACCCAGTACTTC. Translating it yields CASSKTGQETQYF.

The chain couples TRBV4-2 to TRBJ2-1, with D maybe TRBD2 (6 bases). This CDR3 has 16 residues. Germline V gene data show CDR1 as LGHNA and CDR2 as YNFKEQ. V dropped 0 bases and J dropped 3 bases, with 12 bases sitting between them. CDR3 in DNA: TGTGCCAGCAGCCAAGATGCAGCGGGCGACTACAATGAGCAGTTCTTC. Translating it yields CASSQDAAGDYNEQFF.

The chain recombines TRBV9 with TRBJ1-4; 9 positions match TRBD1. The junction had 9 bases not matched to a gene; V was cut back by 4 bases and J by 8 bases. The CDR3 covers 15 residues. Germline CDR1 is SGDLS and CDR2 is YYNGEE. In DNA form, the CDR3 reads TGTGCCAGCAGCCCCGGACAGGGGTCAGGAGAAAAACTGTTTTTT. This encodes CASSPGQGSGEKLFF.

V is TRBV13 and J is TRBJ2-1, with TRBD1 identical over 7 bases. In germline, CDR1 is PRHDT, CDR2 FYEKMQ (reference sequence). After removal of 5 bases from V and 6 bases from J, the junction contained 10 bases not matched to a gene. The CDR3 covers 15 residues. Here the CDR3 DNA reads TGTGCCAGCAGCCCCCGACAGGGCTCTGCCAATGAGCAGTTCTTC. Translated, it gives CASSPRQGSANEQFF.

This clone is medium-sized by share. The V and J genes are TRBV10-1 and TRBJ1-5, with D perhaps TRBD1 (6 bases). V was clipped by 11 bases and J by 5 bases, with 13 bases between them. Germline V gives CDR1 WNHNN, CDR2 SYGVQD (reference sequence). The CDR3 consists of 12 residues. CDR3 in DNA: TGCGCCCACAGGGCCGTCGATCAGCCCCAGCATTTT. It translates to CAHRAVDQPQHF.

The gene calls are TRBV11-3 and TRBJ2-1, with TRBD2 matching 7 bases. Germline CDR1 is SGHNT and CDR2 is YENEEA. This CDR3 is 15 amino acids long. J was trimmed by 8 bases and V by 5 bases; bases with no gene match: 12. CDR3 protein: CASSPYDAGDDEQFF. As DNA, the CDR3 is TGTGCCAGCAGCCCGTATGATGCGGGAGACGATGAGCAGTTCTTC.

The gene calls are TRBV5-6 and TRBJ2-7; D possibly corresponds to TRBD2 (5 bases). The V gene's germline CDR1 is SGHDT and CDR2 YYEEEE. The V end lost 2 bases, the J end lost 0 bases, and 12 bases lay between the germline ends. CDR3 size: 15 residues. CDR3 in DNA: TGTGCCAGCAGCTTTTTGGGTAGCGTCTCCTACGAGCAGTACTTC. This codes for CASSFLGSVSYEQYF.

The V and J genes are TRBV5-1 and TRBJ2-1; D assignment may be TRBD1 or TRBD2 (6 bases each). CDR1 and CDR2 (germline): SGHRS, YFSETQ. CDR3 length equals 13 residues. The V and J ends lost 4 bases and 8 bases respectively, with 13 bases between them. Here the CDR3 reads CASSIHRDYEQFF. Here the CDR3 DNA reads TGCGCCAGCAGCATCCACAGGGACTATGAGCAGTTCTTC.

The rearrangement uses TRBV7-2 and TRBJ1-5, with D unclear. CDR3 size: 14 residues. Germline V lookup: CDR1 SGHTA, CDR2 FQGNSA. Trimming stripped 5 bases from V and 5 bases from J, with 13 bases between. The DNA for the CDR3 is TGTGCCAGCAGCGCAGGAGAAAATGATCAGCCCCAGCATTTT. As protein: CASSAGENDQPQHF.